The rows below give T cell receptor beta chains drawn from one sample of a study of blood T cell repertoires in COVID-19. TCRdb's copy holds only in-frame clones and misses some; the assay was immunoSEQ multiplex PCR. Of about 200,000 clones in the sample, 70% to 90% were seen once. Sequencing input: peripheral blood. Receptors were obtained from a woman of 80 years or more with acute or convalescent COVID-19. Each CDR3 is given with its conserved first and last residue. A D gene is named only where the DNA matches it firmly. Not all rows give a size; the values are once, few, many and, for expanded clones, a class.

abundance	v_gene	j_gene	d_gene	CDR3nt	CDR3aa
.	TRBV5-6	TRBJ1-5	TRBD1	TGTGCCAGCAGCTACCGACAGGGGGTAGGGCCCCAGCATTTT	CASSYRQGVGPQHF
.	TRBV15	TRBJ1-5	.	TGTGCCACCAGCAGAGATCGTCAGCCCCAGCATTTT	CATSRDRQPQHF
few	TRBV6-2/TRBV6-3	TRBJ1-5	TRBD1	TGTGCCAGCAGTTCCTGGACAGGGGTGGTTCAAAATCAGCCCCAGCATTTT	CASSSWTGVVQNQPQHF
.	TRBV5-1	TRBJ1-4	TRBD1	TGCGCCAGCAGCTTGACAGGGGGCGGGGTGACTAATGAAAAACTGTTTTTT	CASSLTGGGVTNEKLFF
many	TRBV5-6	TRBJ1-6	.	TGTGCCAGCAGCTTAGAGGCCAGGGAAAATTCACCCCTCCACTTT	CASSLEARENSPLHF
.	TRBV27	TRBJ2-7	TRBD1	TGTGCCAGCAGTGCTCTCCGGGACAGGGGCCACGAGCAGTACTTC	CASSALRDRGHEQYF
once	TRBV5-1	TRBJ2-5	TRBD1	TGCGCCAGCAGCTTGGAGGGGACAGGGACGGGGGAGACCCAGTACTTC	CASSLEGTGTGETQYF
once	TRBV7-2	TRBJ1-2	.	TGTGCCAGCAAAAGGGAGGAGATTAACTATGGCTACACCTTC	CASKREEINYGYTF
.	TRBV5-1	TRBJ2-1	TRBD1	TGCGCCAGCAGCCCGGGACAGGACCTAACCCCCCCCTACTACAATGAGCAGTTCTTC	CASSPGQDLTPPYYNEQFF
.	TRBV18	TRBJ1-1	.	TGTGCCAGCTCACCGACGGACAGTAACACTGAAGCTTTCTTT	CASSPTDSNTEAFF
.	TRBV5-1	TRBJ2-7	TRBD1	TGCGCCAGCAGCTCATGGGACAGGGAGGCGCACGAGCAGTACTTC	CASSSWDREAHEQYF
.	TRBV12-1	TRBJ2-7	.	TGTGCCAGCAGTCTGAAAGGGAGCTGGTCCTACGAGCAGTACTTC	CASSLKGSWSYEQYF
.	TRBV7-2	TRBJ1-1	.	TGTGCCAGCAGCTTAGCGGGGGCAGGGTCTGAAGCTTTCTTT	CASSLAGAGSEAFF
.	TRBV5-1	TRBJ1-3	.	TGCGCCAGCAGCCCATGGGAGGCCCCTGGAAACACCATATATTTT	CASSPWEAPGNTIYF
.	TRBV15	TRBJ2-7	.	TGTGCCACCAGCAGCGTACTCCACCTCGATACCTACGAGCAGTACTTC	CATSSVLHLDTYEQYF
.	TRBV5-1	TRBJ2-1	TRBD2	TGCGCCAGCAGCTGGGGACTAGCGGACAATGAGCAGTTCTTC	CASSWGLADNEQFF
once	TRBV6-6	TRBJ1-2	.	TGTGCCAGCCTAGGGGGGGGCAAGTATGGCTACACCTTC	CASLGGGKYGYTF
.	TRBV28	TRBJ2-7	.	TGTGCCAGCAGTTTAACGGGGGTAAGGTACGAGCAGTACTTC	CASSLTGVRYEQYF
once	TRBV5-1	TRBJ2-1	TRBD1	TGCGCCAGCAGTCGGACAGGCGCAAGCTCCTACAATGAGCAGTTCTTC	CASSRTGASSYNEQFF
.	TRBV4-3	TRBJ2-7	TRBD1	TGCGCCAGCAGCTATGACAGGGACGTCGACGAGCAGTACTTC	CASSYDRDVDEQYF
.	TRBV7-9	TRBJ2-1	.	TGTGCCAGCAGCTTGACAGGGGAGGGCAATGAGCAGTTCTTC	CASSLTGEGNEQFF
few	TRBV3-1/TRBV3-2	TRBJ1-6	TRBD1	TGTGCCAGCAGCCCAGAGACACAGGGGTCGAGGAGGTCCTATAATTCACCCCTCCACTTT	CASSPETQGSRRSYNSPLHF
.	TRBV5-4	TRBJ1-5	.	TGTGCCAGCAGCGTTGGAGGGTCCCAGGGCCAGCCCCAGCATTTT	CASSVGGSQGQPQHF
few	TRBV24-1	TRBJ2-7	.	TGTGCCACCATGGCGGGGAGCTCCTACGAGCAGTACTTC	CATMAGSSYEQYF
.	TRBV5-8	TRBJ1-5	.	TGTGCCAGCACCCTTAGGGGGGGGGCCCTCAATCAGCCCCAGCATTTT	CASTLRGGALNQPQHF
once	TRBV5-1	TRBJ2-1	.	TGCGCCAGCAGCTTGGTCGGCGGGGACAATGAGCAGTTCTTC	CASSLVGGDNEQFF
.	TRBV7-9	TRBJ1-2	TRBD1	TGTGCCAGCAGCCCGCGGACAGGGGTCGGCTACACCTTC	CASSPRTGVGYTF
.	TRBV7-2	TRBJ2-7	TRBD2	TGTGCCAGCAGCCCAGCGGGGCGTGAGCAGTACTTC	CASSPAGREQYF
.	TRBV27	TRBJ2-1	TRBD2	TGTGCCAGCAGGGGACTAGCGGACAATGAGCAGTTCTTC	CASRGLADNEQFF
.	TRBV20-1	TRBJ1-1	.	TGCAGTGCTCTGAGGAACACTGAAGCTTTCTTT	CSALRNTEAFF
.	TRBV3-1/TRBV3-2	TRBJ1-4	.	TGTGCCAGCAGCCAAGCCGGGGAGGGGGAAAAACTGTTTTTT	CASSQAGEGEKLFF
.	TRBV27	TRBJ2-7	TRBD2	TGTGCCAGCAGCACCGGGACTAAATACGAGCAGTACTTC	CASSTGTKYEQYF
once	TRBV7-9	TRBJ1-2	TRBD1	TGTGCCAGCAGCTCTAACTTGGACAGGGCAGGCTACACCTTC	CASSSNLDRAGYTF
.	TRBV7-9	TRBJ2-2	TRBD2	TGTGCCAGCAGCTTAAACCTGGGGGGGACCGGGGAGCTGTTTTTT	CASSLNLGGTGELFF
.	TRBV7-2	TRBJ1-6	.	TGTGCCAGCAGCTTTTTTGGAGGGCGTAATTCACCCCTCCACTTT	CASSFFGGRNSPLHF
.	TRBV27	TRBJ2-1	TRBD2	TGTGCCAGCAGTTTATCGGGACTAGCGGGCATCTATGAGCAGTTCTTC	CASSLSGLAGIYEQFF
.	TRBV18	TRBJ2-2	TRBD2	TGTGCCAGCTCACTTCGACAGCGAGCGGGATACGATACCGGGGAGCTGTTTTTT	CASSLRQRAGYDTGELFF
.	TRBV12-3/TRBV12-4	TRBJ1-1	.	TGTGCCAGCAGTTCGGCGATCGGGACTGAAGCTTTCTTT	CASSSAIGTEAFF
.	TRBV5-5	TRBJ1-2	.	TGTGCCAGCGCAGGTGGAGGTCTTAACTATGGCTACACCTTC	CASAGGGLNYGYTF
.	TRBV4-1	TRBJ2-2	TRBD2	TGCGCCAGCAGCCCCTTAGCGGGATTTGCCTCCGGGGAGCTGTTTTTT	CASSPLAGFASGELFF
.	TRBV10-1	TRBJ2-3	.	TGCGCCAGCAGTCGGACAGACACAGATACGCAGTATTTT	CASSRTDTDTQYF
once	TRBV19	TRBJ2-7	.	TGTGCCAGTAGTATTGCTAGTTTTCCCTACGAGCAGTACTTC	CASSIASFPYEQYF
.	TRBV5-1	TRBJ2-3	TRBD2	TGCGCCAGCAGCCTCCCGACTAGCGGGCCTATAGGGGCGCAGTATTTT	CASSLPTSGPIGAQYF
.	TRBV20-1	TRBJ1-2	.	TGCAGTGCTGCTACAGGGTATGGCTACACCTTC	CSAATGYGYTF
once	TRBV2	TRBJ2-5	TRBD1	TGTGCCAGCAGCTACCTCGCAGGGGGCGGGGAGACCCAGTACTTC	CASSYLAGGGETQYF
.	TRBV5-1	TRBJ2-7	.	TGCGCCAGCAGCTTGGGCCGGACCAGTCCAGGAGGGACTCACGAGCAGTACTTC	CASSLGRTSPGGTHEQYF
.	TRBV5-6	TRBJ1-4	TRBD1	TGTGCCTCGGAGGGGGCTGAGGAAAAACTGTTTTTT	CASEGAEEKLFF
.	TRBV4-1	TRBJ1-1	TRBD1	TGCGCCAGCAGCCTACAGGGGGGGAACACTGAAGCTTTCTTT	CASSLQGGNTEAFF
.	TRBV11-2	TRBJ2-5	TRBD2	TGTGCCAGCAGCACGGGACTAGCGGGAGTGGGGGAGACCCAGTACTTC	CASSTGLAGVGETQYF
.	TRBV7-2	TRBJ2-1	.	TGTGCCAGCAGATTAGGTGAGAGCCCCGCCTACAATGAGCAGTTCTTC	CASRLGESPAYNEQFF
.	TRBV5-1	TRBJ2-2	.	TGCGCCAGCAGCTTCCAAGCGGAAATCACCGGGGAGCTGTTTTTT	CASSFQAEITGELFF
.	TRBV18	TRBJ1-4	TRBD1	TGTGCCAGCTCACAGCAGGGGGCCGTGGGTGAAAAACTGTTTTTT	CASSQQGAVGEKLFF
.	TRBV4-1	TRBJ1-1	TRBD1	TGCGCCAGCAGCCAAGGCCGGGACAGGATACTCGAAGCTTTCTTT	CASSQGRDRILEAFF
.	TRBV2	TRBJ1-5	.	TGTGCCACCGCCGGACAGAACAATCAGCCCCAGCATTTT	CATAGQNNQPQHF
many	TRBV18	TRBJ1-5	.	TGTGCCAGCTCACTTCTAGGGGCTCAGCCCCAGCATTTT	CASSLLGAQPQHF
once	TRBV19	TRBJ2-7	.	TGTGCCAGTAGTATCGAGGCAGGGATTCGCCACGAGCAGTACTTC	CASSIEAGIRHEQYF
.	TRBV3-1/TRBV3-2	TRBJ1-2	.	TGTGCCAGCAGCCAAGCTGGGGGGGTTTTTTCGAGTGGCTACACCTTC	CASSQAGGVFSSGYTF
.	TRBV15	TRBJ2-5	.	TGTGCCACCAGCAGAGATGCCACCCCAGGGGTAGAGACCCAGTACTTC	CATSRDATPGVETQYF
.	TRBV3-1/TRBV3-2	TRBJ1-4	.	TGTGCCAGCAGCGGCCGGACAGACGAACTGTTTTTT	CASSGRTDELFF